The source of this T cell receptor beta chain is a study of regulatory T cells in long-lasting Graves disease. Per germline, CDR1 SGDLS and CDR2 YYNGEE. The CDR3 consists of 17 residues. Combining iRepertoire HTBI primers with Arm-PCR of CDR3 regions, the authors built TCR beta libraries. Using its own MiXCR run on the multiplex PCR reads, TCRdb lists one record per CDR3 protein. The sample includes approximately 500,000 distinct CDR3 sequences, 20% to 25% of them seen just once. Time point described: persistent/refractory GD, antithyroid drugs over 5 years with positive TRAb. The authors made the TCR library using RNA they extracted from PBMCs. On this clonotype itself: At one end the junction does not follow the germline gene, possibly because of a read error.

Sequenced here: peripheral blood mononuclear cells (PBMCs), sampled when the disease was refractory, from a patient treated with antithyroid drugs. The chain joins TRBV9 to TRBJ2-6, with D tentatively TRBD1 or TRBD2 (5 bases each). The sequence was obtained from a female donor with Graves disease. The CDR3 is CASGVALRGAGANVLTF. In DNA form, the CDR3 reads TGTGCCAGCGGCGTAGCTTTAAGAGGGGCTGGGGCCAACGTCCTGACTTTC.